One and the same sample provided the 5 T cell receptor beta chains below, sequenced in a study of blood T cell repertoires in COVID-19. The table came from immunoSEQ multiplex PCR; TCRdb's copy has only in-frame clones and leaves some out. Of roughly 59,000 clones in the sample, under 85% were seen once. The source material was peripheral blood. The receptors here all came from a woman aged 45-65 years with active or convalescent COVID-19.

This chain joins TRBV10-3 and TRBJ2-7; a weak D match, TRBD1 (5 bases). The V and J ends lost 6 bases and 2 bases respectively, with 11 bases between them. Looked up from germline, CDR1 is ENHRY and CDR2 is SYGVKD. This CDR3 is 13 amino acids long. The CDR3 region has the DNA TGTGCCATCAGAAAGGACAAGCCCTACGAGCAGTACTTC. Residues: CAIRKDKPYEQYF.

DNA of the CDR3: TGTGCCAGCAGCCAGGTGGGAGGGCCCTCCGAGCAGTACTTC. It encodes CASSQVGGPSEQYF. The chain is built from TRBV3-1 (or the pseudogene TRBV3-2) and TRBJ2-7, with TRBD2 matching over 7 bases. The CDR3 loop spans 14 amino acids. V shed 3 bases, J shed 6 bases, and the junction held 8 bases outside the gene matches. Germline V gives CDR1 LGHDT, CDR2 YNNKEL (reference sequence).

This clone was seen more than once but under ten times. This chain links TRBV2 with TRBJ2-5; D unresolved. Germline V gene sequence: CDR1 SNHLY, CDR2 FYNNEI. The germline V and J ends were trimmed by 1 base and 4 bases, with 10 bases remaining between them. This CDR3 spans 14 amino acids. The DNA for the CDR3 is TGTGCCAGCAGTGAAGTGCGCGGATCAGAGACCCAGTACTTC. This codes for CASSEVRGSETQYF. The variable domain in full, with the rest retrieved from reference TRBV2 and TRBJ2-5, is EPEVTQTPSHQVTQMGQEVILRCVPISNHLYFYWYRQILGQKVEFLVSFYNNEISEKSEIFDDQFSVERPDGSNFTLKIRSTKLEDSAMYFCASSEVRGSETQYFGPGTRLLVL.

V is TRBV11-2 and J is TRBJ1-5, with a weak D call TRBD1 (5 bases). CDR1 SGHAT and CDR2 FQNNGV come from the germline V gene. CDR3 length: 14 residues. Trimming stripped 3 bases from V and 6 bases from J, with 12 bases between. CDR3 sequence reads: CASSLGLRGQPQHF. CDR3 coding DNA: TGTGCCAGCAGCTTGGGATTAAGGGGTCAGCCCCAGCATTTT.

The chain combines TRBV6-6 with TRBJ1-1; D unresolved. From germline, CDR1 is MNHNY and CDR2 SVGAGI (reference sequence). This CDR3 spans 13 amino acids. Trimming stripped 0 bases from V and 5 bases from J, with 7 bases between. CDR3 coding DNA: TGTGCCAGCAGTTACTCGAGAGTAACTGAAGCTTTCTTT. Translated, it gives CASSYSRVTEAFF.